This T cell receptor beta chain was found in a study of response to subunit inactivated influenza vaccine. TCRdb ran MiXCR on the RT-PCR reads and lists one entry per CDR3 protein. The sample contains about 800,000 distinct CDR3 sequences, roughly 20% of which appear only once. The CDR3 spans 15 residues. Germline values: CDR1 MGHRA, CDR2 YSYEKL. The V and J ends lost 5 bases and 6 bases respectively, with 16 bases between them. The chain recombines TRBV4-1 with TRBJ1-4; TRBD1 might be the D (5 bases). This specimen was PBMCs from blood, taken roughly 5 days after vaccination. The receptor was isolated from a man in his fifties who received an inactivated influenza vaccine. The CDR3 DNA follows: TGCGCCAGCAGCGAAGCGGGTGGGACGGATGAAAAACTGTTTTTT. It yields the protein CASSEAGGTDEKLFF.